Listed here are 16 T cell receptor beta chains from one sample, sequenced in a study of beta chain features in type 1 diabetes. Expressed TCRB transcripts were sequenced, since all the RNA that had been isolated was reverse transcribed. Method: immunoSEQ multiplex PCR; TCRdb's copy keeps in-frame clones and lacks some. The table has approximately 140,000 clones, 9% to 10% seen once. Source material: central memory CD4+ T cells from blood. Source of these receptors: a woman in her thirties or forties in good health.

This clone was seen at least ten times. The chain joins TRBV4-1 to TRBJ1-2; D perhaps matches TRBD1 (5 bases). Deletions cut 0 bases from V and 8 bases from J, with 19 bases between. Germline CDR1 is MGHRA and CDR2 is YSYEKL. This CDR3 comprises 16 residues. The CDR3 DNA sequence: TGCGCCAGCAGCCAAGATGGGCAGGCTAGGGGTGGGGGCTACACCTTC. It translates to CASSQDGQARGGGYTF.

The table lists this clone with a few counts. The chain uses TRBV4-2 and TRBJ2-7; 8 bases fit TRBD1. Germline assignment: CDR1 LGHNA and CDR2 YNFKEQ. The junction had 4 bases not matched to a gene; V was cut back by 3 bases and J by 0 bases. The CDR3 totals 15 residues. The CDR3 DNA is TGTGCCAGCAGCCAGGGACAGGCAGGCTCCTACGAGCAGTACTTC. Its protein is CASSQGQAGSYEQYF.

This chain links TRBV10-3 with TRBJ1-6, with D perhaps TRBD1 (6 bases). Germline CDR1 ENHRY, CDR2 SYGVKD. CDR3 length: 15 amino acids. Trimming pared 4 bases from V and 9 bases from J, leaving 16 bases between. The CDR3 DNA follows: TGTGCCATCAGTGGTCAGGGGAGGGTCGGTTCACCCCTCCACTTT. Residues: CAISGQGRVGSPLHF.

The CDR3 loop reads CASSLGPIRTSGGEETQYF. CDR3 nucleotides: TGTGCCAGCAGCTTAGGCCCCATTCGTACTAGCGGGGGGGAAGAGACCCAGTACTTC. The V and J genes are TRBV11-2 and TRBJ2-5, with 13 bases that match TRBD2. The CDR3 consists of 19 residues. V was clipped by 1 base and J by 3 bases; unmatched bases: 11. Germline V gene data show CDR1 as SGHAT and CDR2 as FQNNGV.

This clone turned up a few times. The chain is built from TRBV5-1 and TRBJ1-2; D is undetermined. The CDR3 length is 12 residues. Germline CDR1 reads SGHRS; CDR2 reads YFSETQ. V gave up 1 base and J gave up 7 bases, with 8 bases separating them. CDR3 in amino acids: CASSLSQSGYTF. CDR3 sequence (DNA): TGCGCCAGCAGCTTGTCACAGAGTGGCTACACCTTC. Filled out from reference TRBV5-1 and TRBJ1-2, the complete variable domain reads KAGVTQTPRYLIKTRGQQVTLSCSPISGHRSVSWYQQTPGQGLQFLFEYFSETQRNKGNFPGRFSGRQFSNSRSEMNVSTLELGDSALYLCASSLSQSGYTFGSGTRLTVV.

This clone was seen a few times. Different DNA sequences within this sample yield the same CDR3. The CDR3 sequence: CASSVGQVYQPQHF. The DNA of the CDR3 is TGTGCCAGTAGTGTCGGACAGGTTTATCAGCCCCAGCATTTT. The V gene is TRBV19, the J gene TRBJ1-5, with 7 nucleotides matching TRBD1. The CDR3 sequence is 14 residues long. CDR1 LNHDA and CDR2 SQIVND come from the germline V gene (reference sequence). Germline trimming cut 5 bases from V and 5 bases from J; bases unmatched to any gene: 6. Combining the CDR3 with reference TRBV19 and TRBJ1-5 gives the whole variable domain DGGITQSPKYLFRKEGQNVTLSCEQNLNHDAMYWYRQDPGQGLRLIYYSQIVNDFQKGDIAEGYSVSREKKESFPLTVTSAQKNPTAFYLCASSVGQVYQPQHFGDGTRLSIL.

This rearrangement joins TRBV5-4 to TRBJ2-2; 9 bases align to TRBD2. Germline assignment: CDR1 SGHNT and CDR2 YYREEE (reference sequence). The ends lost 4 bases at V and 0 bases at J; junction bases unmatched: 7. This CDR3 spans 17 amino acids. CDR3 loop: CASSRGGGGANTGELFF. The CDR3 DNA sequence: TGTGCCAGCAGCCGGGGGGGCGGGGGGGCGAACACCGGGGAGCTGTTTTTT. Complete variable domain (other parts from reference TRBV5-4 and TRBJ2-2): ETGVTQSPTHLIKTRGQQVTLRCSSQSGHNTVSWYQQALGQGPQFIFQYYREEENGRGNFPPRFSGLQFPNYSSELNVNALELDDSALYLCASSRGGGGANTGELFFGEGSRLTVL.

This clone has more than one count but fewer than ten. The chain is built from TRBV21-1 and TRBJ2-3; TRBD2, the table's D call, was not compared with the DNA. TRBV21-1 is deemed a pseudogene. The CDR3 loop spans 15 amino acids. For the CDR3, the DNA is TGTGCCTGGAGCGGGGGGGCCACGGGCACAGATACGCAGTATTTT. Translation: CAWSGGATGTDTQYF.

CDR3 loop: CASSDPTGRLRGYTF. The CDR3, as DNA: TGTGCCAGCAGTGACCCGACAGGGCGACTACGTGGCTACACCTTC. The V call is TRBV6-1, the J call TRBJ1-2, with 7 bases that match TRBD1. Germline V gene lookup returns CDR1 MNHNS and CDR2 SASEGT. There are 15 residues in the CDR3. J gave up 7 bases and V 3 bases, and 11 bases lay outside the gene matches.

This clone occurred many times. This rearrangement joins TRBV15 to TRBJ2-7; 7 positions agree with TRBD1. Trimming at V came to 3 bases and at J to 3 bases, leaving 8 bases not matched to a gene. The CDR3 length is 15 residues. Germline V gives CDR1 LNHNV, CDR2 YYDKDF (reference sequence). The CDR3 protein is CATSSPDRARYEQYF. The DNA for the CDR3 is TGTGCCACCAGCAGCCCCGACAGGGCGCGCTACGAGCAGTACTTC. Using reference TRBV15 and TRBJ2-7 for the parts outside the CDR3, the full variable domain is DAMVIQNPRYQVTQFGKPVTLSCSQTLNHNVMYWYQQKSSQAPKLLFHYYDKDFNNEADTPDNFQSRRPNTSFCFLDIRSPGLGDTAMYLCATSSPDRARYEQYFGPGTRLTVT.

This clone showed up many times. As DNA, the CDR3 is TGTGCCACCAGCAGAGATCTCGGGGGGTCCTACAATGAGCAGTTCTTC. Translated, it gives CATSRDLGGSYNEQFF. The chain combines TRBV15 with TRBJ2-1, with 7 bases fitting TRBD2. The CDR3 is 16 residues long. J gave up 1 base and V 0 bases, and 3 bases lay outside the gene matches. Germline V lookup: CDR1 LNHNV, CDR2 YYDKDF (reference sequence).

CDR3 in amino acids: CASSPDRYEQYF. The CDR3, as DNA: TGTGCCAGCTCCCCAGACAGGTACGAGCAGTACTTC. The chain recombines TRBV18 with TRBJ2-7; D possibly corresponds to TRBD1 (6 bases). Trimming stripped 6 bases from V and 4 bases from J, with 10 bases between. Germline loops: CDR1 KGHSH, CDR2 LQKENI. The CDR3 covers 12 residues.

This clone has only a few counts. The CDR3 sequence: CASKGQFGEQYF. The CDR3 coding sequence is TGTGCCAGCAAGGGACAGTTCGGCGAGCAGTACTTC. The genes are TRBV11-1 and TRBJ2-7; TRBD1 matches at 7 bases. There are 12 residues in the CDR3. Germline V gene data show CDR1 as SGHAT and CDR2 as FQDESV (reference sequence). Trimming cost V 7 bases and J 6 bases; bases outside gene matches: 6.

This clone appeared many times. The chain links TRBV7-9 to TRBJ1-4; D gene ambiguous. There are 12 residues in the CDR3. Trimming cost V 6 bases and J 8 bases, with 10 bases left between them. Germline CDR1 SEHNR, CDR2 FQNEAQ (reference sequence). The CDR3 spells CASSHGREKLFF. CDR3 bases: TGTGCCAGCAGTCATGGGAGGGAAAAACTGTTTTTT.

The chain combines TRBV19 with TRBJ2-1, with 9 bases aligning to TRBD2. Losses at the gene ends were 3 bases for V and 5 bases for J; bases not matched to a gene: 8. CDR1 LNHDA and CDR2 SQIVND come from the germline V gene (reference sequence). CDR3 length: 16 residues. The CDR3 loop is CASSIKRGVTNNEQFF. The CDR3 DNA sequence: TGTGCCAGTAGTATTAAGCGGGGGGTCACTAACAATGAGCAGTTCTTC.

This clone was picked up a small number of times. J is TRBJ2-1 and V is TRBV18; TRBD1 aligns across 10 bases. The CDR3 totals 16 residues. After removal of 1 base from V and 3 bases from J, the junction contained 3 bases not matched to a gene. Germline V gene data show CDR1 as KGHSH and CDR2 as LQKENI. CDR3 sequence: CASSPLRDRGYNEQFF. CDR3 nucleotides: TGTGCCAGCTCACCACTCCGGGACAGGGGCTACAATGAGCAGTTCTTC.